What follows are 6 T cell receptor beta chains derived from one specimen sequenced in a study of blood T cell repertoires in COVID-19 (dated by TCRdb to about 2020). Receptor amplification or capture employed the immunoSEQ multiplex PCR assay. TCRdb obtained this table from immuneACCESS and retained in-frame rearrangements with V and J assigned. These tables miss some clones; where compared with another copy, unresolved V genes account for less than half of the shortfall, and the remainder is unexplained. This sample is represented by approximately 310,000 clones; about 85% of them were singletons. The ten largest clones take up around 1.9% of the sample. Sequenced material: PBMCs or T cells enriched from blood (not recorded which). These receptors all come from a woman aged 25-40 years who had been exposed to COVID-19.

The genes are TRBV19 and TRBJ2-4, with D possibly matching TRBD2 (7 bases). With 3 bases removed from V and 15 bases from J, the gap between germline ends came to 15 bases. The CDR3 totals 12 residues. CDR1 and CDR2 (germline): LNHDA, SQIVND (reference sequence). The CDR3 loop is CASSIEGGHTYF. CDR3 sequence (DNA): TGTGCCAGTAGTATCGAGGGGGGGCATACGTACTTC.

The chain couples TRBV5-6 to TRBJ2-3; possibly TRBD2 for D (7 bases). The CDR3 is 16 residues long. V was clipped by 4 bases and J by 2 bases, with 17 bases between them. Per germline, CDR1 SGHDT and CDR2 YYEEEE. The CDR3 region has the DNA TGTGCCAGCAGCCCGCCTGGCGGGGGCCACACAGATACGCAGTATTTT. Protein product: CASSPPGGGHTDTQYF.

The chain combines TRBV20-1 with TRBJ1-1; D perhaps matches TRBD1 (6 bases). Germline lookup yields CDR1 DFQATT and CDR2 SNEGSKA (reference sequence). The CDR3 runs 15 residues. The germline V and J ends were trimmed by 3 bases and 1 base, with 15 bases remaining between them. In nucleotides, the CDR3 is TGCAGTGCTAGTGACCCACAGGGAAGGAACACTGAAGCTTTCTTT. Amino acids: CSASDPQGRNTEAFF.

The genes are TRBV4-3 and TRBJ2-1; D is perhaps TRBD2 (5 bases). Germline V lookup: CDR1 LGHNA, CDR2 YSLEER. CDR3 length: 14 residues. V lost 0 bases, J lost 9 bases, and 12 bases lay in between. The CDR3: CASSQEPRAGEQFF. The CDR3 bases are TGCGCCAGCAGCCAAGAACCCCGGGCGGGTGAGCAGTTCTTC.

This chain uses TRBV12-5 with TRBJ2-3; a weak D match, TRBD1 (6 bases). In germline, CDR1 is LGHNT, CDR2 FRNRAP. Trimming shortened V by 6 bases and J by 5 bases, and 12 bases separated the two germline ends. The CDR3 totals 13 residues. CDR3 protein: CASGSGALDTQYF. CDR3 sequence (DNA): TGTGCTAGTGGCTCAGGGGCGTTAGATACGCAGTATTTT.

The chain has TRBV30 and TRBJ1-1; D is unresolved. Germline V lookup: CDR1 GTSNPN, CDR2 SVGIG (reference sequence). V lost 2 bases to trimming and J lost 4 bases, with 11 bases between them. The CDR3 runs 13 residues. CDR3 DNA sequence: TGTGCCTGGAGTCGGGCAGGAGGCACTGAAGCTTTCTTT. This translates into CAWSRAGGTEAFF. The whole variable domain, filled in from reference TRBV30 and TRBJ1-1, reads SQTIHQWPATLVQPVGSPLSLECTVEGTSNPNLYWYRQAAGRGLQLLFYSVGIGQISSEVPQNLSASRPQDRQFILSSKKLLLSDSGFYLCAWSRAGGTEAFFGQGTRLTVV.